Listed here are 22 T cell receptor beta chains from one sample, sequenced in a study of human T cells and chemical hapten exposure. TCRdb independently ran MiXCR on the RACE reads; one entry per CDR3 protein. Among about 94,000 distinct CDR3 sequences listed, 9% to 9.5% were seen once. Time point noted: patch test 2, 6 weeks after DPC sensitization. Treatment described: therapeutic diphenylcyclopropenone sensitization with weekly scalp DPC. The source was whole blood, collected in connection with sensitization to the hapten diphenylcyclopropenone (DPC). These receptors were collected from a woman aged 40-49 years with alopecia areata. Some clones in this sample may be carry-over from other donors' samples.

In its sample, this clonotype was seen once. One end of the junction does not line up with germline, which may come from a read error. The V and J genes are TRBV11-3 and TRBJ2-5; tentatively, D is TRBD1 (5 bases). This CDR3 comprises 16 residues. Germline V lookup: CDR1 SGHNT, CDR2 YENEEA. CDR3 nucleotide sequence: TGTGCTAGCAGCTTAGGGAAAAACAGGCGCCAAGAGACCCAGTACTTC. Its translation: CASSLGKNRRQETQYF.

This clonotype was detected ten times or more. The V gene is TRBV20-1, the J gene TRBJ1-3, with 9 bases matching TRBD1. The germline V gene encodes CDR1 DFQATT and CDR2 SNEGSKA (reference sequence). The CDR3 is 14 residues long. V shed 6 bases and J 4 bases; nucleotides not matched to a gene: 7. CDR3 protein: CSALQGAAGNTIYF. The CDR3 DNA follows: TGCAGTGCGCTACAGGGGGCTGCGGGAAACACCATATATTTT.

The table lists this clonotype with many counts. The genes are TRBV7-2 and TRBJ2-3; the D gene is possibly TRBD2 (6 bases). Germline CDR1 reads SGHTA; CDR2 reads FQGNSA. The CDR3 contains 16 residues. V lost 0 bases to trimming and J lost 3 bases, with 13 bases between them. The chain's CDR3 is CASSLATGVSTDTQYF. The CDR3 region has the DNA TGTGCCAGCAGCTTAGCGACGGGAGTTAGTACAGATACGCAGTATTTT. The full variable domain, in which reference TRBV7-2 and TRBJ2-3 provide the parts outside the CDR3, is GAGVSQSPSNKVTEKGKDVELRCDPISGHTALYWYRQSLGQGLEFLIYFQGNSAPDKSGLPSDRFSAERTGGSVSTLTIQRTQQEDSAVYLCASSLATGVSTDTQYFGPGTRLTVL.

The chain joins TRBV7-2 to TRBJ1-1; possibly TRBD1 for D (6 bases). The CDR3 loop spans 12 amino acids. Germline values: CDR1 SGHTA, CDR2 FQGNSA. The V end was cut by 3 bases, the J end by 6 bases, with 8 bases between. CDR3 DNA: TGTGCCAGCAGCTTCTACAGGGCTGAAGCTTTCTTT. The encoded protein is CASSFYRAEAFF. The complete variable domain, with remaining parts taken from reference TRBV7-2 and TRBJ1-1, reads GAGVSQSPSNKVTEKGKDVELRCDPISGHTALYWYRQSLGQGLEFLIYFQGNSAPDKSGLPSDRFSAERTGGSVSTLTIQRTQQEDSAVYLCASSFYRAEAFFGQGTRLTVV.

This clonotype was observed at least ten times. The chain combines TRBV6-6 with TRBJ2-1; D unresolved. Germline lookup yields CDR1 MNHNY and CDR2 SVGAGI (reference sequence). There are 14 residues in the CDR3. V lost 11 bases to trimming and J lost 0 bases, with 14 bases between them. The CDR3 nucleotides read TGTGCCGCGAGCGAACCAAGCTCCTACAATGAGCAGTTCTTC. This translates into CAASEPSSYNEQFF.

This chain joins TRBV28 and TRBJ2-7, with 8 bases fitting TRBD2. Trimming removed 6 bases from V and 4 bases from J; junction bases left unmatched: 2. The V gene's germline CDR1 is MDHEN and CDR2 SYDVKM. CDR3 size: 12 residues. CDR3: CASSIAGYEQYF. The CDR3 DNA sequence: TGTGCCAGCAGCATAGCGGGGTACGAGCAGTACTTC.

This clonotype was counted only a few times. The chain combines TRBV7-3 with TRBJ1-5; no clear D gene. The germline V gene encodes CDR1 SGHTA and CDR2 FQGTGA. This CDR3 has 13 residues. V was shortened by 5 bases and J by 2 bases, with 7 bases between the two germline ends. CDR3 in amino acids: CASSKGGNQPQHF. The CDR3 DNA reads TGTGCCAGCAGCAAAGGTGGCAATCAGCCCCAGCATTTT.

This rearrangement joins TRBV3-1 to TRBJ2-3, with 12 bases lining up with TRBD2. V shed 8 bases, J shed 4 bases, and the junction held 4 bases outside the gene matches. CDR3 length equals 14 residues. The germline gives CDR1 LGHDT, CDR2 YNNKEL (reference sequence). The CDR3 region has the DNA TGTGCCAGCTCCTCTAGCGGGAGGGCAGATACGCAGTATTTT. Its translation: CASSSSGRADTQYF.

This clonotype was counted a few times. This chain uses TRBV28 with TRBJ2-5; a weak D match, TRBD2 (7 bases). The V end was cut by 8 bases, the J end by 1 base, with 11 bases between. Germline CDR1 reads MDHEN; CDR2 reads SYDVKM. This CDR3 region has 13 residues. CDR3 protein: CASRGGVQETQYF. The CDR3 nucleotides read TGTGCCAGCCGAGGGGGGGTCCAAGAGACCCAGTACTTC.

The CDR3 loop is CASWRAGAYEQYF. For the CDR3, the DNA is TGTGCCAGTTGGAGGGCCGGGGCCTACGAGCAGTACTTC. The rearrangement uses TRBV28 and TRBJ2-7; tentatively, D is TRBD2 (6 bases). Germline CDR1 MDHEN, CDR2 SYDVKM. Trimming pared 9 bases from V and 2 bases from J, leaving 14 bases between. The CDR3 runs 13 residues.

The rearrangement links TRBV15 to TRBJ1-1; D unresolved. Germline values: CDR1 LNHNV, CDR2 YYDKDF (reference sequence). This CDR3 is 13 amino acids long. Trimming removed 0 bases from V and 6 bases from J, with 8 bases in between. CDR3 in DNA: TGTGCCACCAGCAGAGAGGGAATTTCTGAAGCTTTCTTT. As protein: CATSREGISEAFF. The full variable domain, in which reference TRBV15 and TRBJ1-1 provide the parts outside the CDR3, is DAMVIQNPRYQVTQFGKPVTLSCSQTLNHNVMYWYQQKSSQAPKLLFHYYDKDFNNEADTPDNFQSRRPNTSFCFLDIRSPGLGDTAMYLCATSREGISEAFFGQGTRLTVV.

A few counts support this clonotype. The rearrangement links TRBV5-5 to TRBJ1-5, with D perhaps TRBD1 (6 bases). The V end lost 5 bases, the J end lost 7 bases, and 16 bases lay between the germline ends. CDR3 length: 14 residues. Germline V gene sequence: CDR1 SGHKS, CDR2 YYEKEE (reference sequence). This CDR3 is CASSPAPGEQPQHF. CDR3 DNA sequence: TGTGCCAGCAGTCCAGCACCAGGGGAGCAGCCCCAGCATTTT.

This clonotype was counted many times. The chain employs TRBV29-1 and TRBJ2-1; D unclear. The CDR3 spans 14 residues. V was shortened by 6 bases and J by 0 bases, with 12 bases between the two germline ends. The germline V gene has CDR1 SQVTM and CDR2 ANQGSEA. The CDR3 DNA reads TGCAGCGTGAGTTTTGCGGTCTCCTACAATGAGCAGTTCTTC. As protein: CSVSFAVSYNEQFF.

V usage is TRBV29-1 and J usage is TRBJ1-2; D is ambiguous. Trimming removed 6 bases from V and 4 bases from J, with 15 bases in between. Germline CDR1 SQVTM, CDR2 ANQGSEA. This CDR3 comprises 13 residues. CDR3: CSVNEDGSYGYTF. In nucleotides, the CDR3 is TGCAGCGTAAACGAGGATGGGTCCTATGGCTACACCTTC.

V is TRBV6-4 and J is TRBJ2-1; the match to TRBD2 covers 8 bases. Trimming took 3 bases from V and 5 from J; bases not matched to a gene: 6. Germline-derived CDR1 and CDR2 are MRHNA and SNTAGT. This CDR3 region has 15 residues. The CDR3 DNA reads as TGTGCCAGCAGTGATACGGCGGGAGGACACAATGAGCAGTTCTTC. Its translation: CASSDTAGGHNEQFF.

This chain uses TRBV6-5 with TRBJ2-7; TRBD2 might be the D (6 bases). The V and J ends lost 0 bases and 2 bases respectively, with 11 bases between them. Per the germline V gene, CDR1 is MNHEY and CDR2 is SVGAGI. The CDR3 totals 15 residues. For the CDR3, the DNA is TGTGCCAGCAGTTACTCGTCGCGGGACCCCTACGAGCAGTACTTC. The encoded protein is CASSYSSRDPYEQYF.

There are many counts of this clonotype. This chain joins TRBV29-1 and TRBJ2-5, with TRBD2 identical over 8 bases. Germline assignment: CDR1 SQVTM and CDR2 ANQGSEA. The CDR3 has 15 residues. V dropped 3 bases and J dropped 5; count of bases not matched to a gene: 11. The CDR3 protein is CSVDGLGLELETQYF. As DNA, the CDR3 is TGCAGCGTTGATGGGTTGGGACTAGAATTGGAGACCCAGTACTTC.

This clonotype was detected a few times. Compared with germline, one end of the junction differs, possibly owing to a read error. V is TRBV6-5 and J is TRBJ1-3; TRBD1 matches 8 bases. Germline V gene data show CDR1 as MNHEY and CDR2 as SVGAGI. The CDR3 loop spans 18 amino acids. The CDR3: CASSYSRSGGLGGDTIYF. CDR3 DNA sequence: TGTGCCAGCAGTTACTCGAGGTCAGGGGGCCTAGGTGGAGACACCATATATTTT.

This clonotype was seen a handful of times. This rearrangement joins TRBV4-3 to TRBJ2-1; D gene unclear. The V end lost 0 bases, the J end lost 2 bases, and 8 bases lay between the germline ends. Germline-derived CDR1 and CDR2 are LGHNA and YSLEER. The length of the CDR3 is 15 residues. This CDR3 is CASSQEWVAYNEQFF. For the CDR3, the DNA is TGCGCCAGCAGCCAAGAGTGGGTAGCCTACAATGAGCAGTTCTTC.

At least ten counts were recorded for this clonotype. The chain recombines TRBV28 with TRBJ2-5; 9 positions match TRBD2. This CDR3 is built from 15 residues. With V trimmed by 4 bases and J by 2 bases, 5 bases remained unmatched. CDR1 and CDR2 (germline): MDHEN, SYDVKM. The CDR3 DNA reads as TGTGCCAGCAGTTCCCCGGGACTAGCACAAGAGACCCAGTACTTC. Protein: CASSSPGLAQETQYF.

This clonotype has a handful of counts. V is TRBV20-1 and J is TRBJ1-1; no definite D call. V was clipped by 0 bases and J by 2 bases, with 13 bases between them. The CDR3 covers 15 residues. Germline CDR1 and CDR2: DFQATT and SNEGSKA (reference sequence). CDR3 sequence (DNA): TGCAGTGCTAGAGACGGCGGGCGACCTAACACTGAAGCTTTCTTT. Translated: CSARDGGRPNTEAFF.

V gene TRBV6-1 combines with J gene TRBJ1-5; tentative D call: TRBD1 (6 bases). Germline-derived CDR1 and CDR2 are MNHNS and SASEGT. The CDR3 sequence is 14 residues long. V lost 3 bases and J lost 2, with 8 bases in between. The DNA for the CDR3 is TGTGCCAGCAGTGAGGCAGGGGGCAATCAGCCCCAGCATTTT. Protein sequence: CASSEAGGNQPQHF.